The TCR beta chain described here comes from a study of T cells in Graves' hyperthyroidism and ophthalmopathy. J lost 2 bases, V lost 5 bases, and 15 bases had no gene match. This CDR3 region has 18 residues. Germline V lookup: CDR1 PRHDT, CDR2 FYEKMQ (reference sequence). There are a few counts of this clonotype. RNA transcripts provided the source from which TCR beta CDR3 regions were amplified. Primed by the HTBI set, a first-round RT-PCR was run on the TCR CDR3. TCRdb fed the multiplex PCR reads into MiXCR, producing one record per CDR3 protein. The sample lists roughly 700,000 distinct CDR3 sequences; approximately 40% were seen once.

The rearrangement uses TRBV13 and TRBJ1-2; 9 positions match TRBD1. This sequence originates from a woman between 40 and 55 years old with Graves' hyperthyroidism. The source material was blood. As DNA, the CDR3 is TGTGCCAGCAGCACGGAACAGGGGGCATCCCCCACCAACTATGGCTACACCTTC. Residues: CASSTEQGASPTNYGYTF. Variable domain in full (rest from reference TRBV13 and TRBJ1-2): AAGVIQSPRHLIKEKRETATLKCYPIPRHDTVYWYQQGPGQDPQFLISFYEKMQSDKGSIPDRFSAQQFSDYHSELNMSSLELGDSALYFCASSTEQGASPTNYGYTFGSGTRLTVV.